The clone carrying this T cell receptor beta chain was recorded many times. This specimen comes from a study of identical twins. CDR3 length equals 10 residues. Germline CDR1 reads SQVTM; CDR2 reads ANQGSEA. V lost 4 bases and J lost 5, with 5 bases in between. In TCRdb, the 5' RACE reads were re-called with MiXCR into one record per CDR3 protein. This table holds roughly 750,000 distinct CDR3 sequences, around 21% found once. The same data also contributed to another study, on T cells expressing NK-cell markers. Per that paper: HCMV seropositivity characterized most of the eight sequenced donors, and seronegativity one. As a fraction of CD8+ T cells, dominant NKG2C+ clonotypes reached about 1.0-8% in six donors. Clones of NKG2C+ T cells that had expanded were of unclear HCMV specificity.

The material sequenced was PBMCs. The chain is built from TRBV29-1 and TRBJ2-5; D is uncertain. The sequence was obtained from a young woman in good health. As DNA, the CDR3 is TGCAGCGTTGTACGGGAGACCCAGTACTTC. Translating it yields CSVVRETQYF.